The rows below give T cell receptor beta chains drawn from one sample of a study of response to subunit inactivated influenza vaccine. TCRdb ran MiXCR on the RT-PCR reads and lists one entry per CDR3 protein. The sample contains 700,000 to 800,000 distinct CDR3 sequences, around 20% of which appear only once. Sequenced material: PBMCs from blood, taken 5 days after vaccination. The receptors originated from a man aged 45-65 years who received an inactivated influenza vaccine. The CDR3 runs from the conserved cysteine through the conserved F or W.

j_call v_call cdr3_length cdr3_aa
TRBJ2-2 TRBV10-3 13 CAISFENTGELFF
TRBJ2-2 TRBV20-1 17 CSARGLAGDMSTGELFF
TRBJ2-3 TRBV4-1 14 CASSTPVSTDTQYF
TRBJ2-1 TRBV20-1 16 CSARDRPVGGLNEQFF
TRBJ2-2 TRBV9 18 CASSVGGWGGGDTGELFF
TRBJ2-3 TRBV11-2 17 CASSLVKSLLITDTQYF
TRBJ2-2 TRBV6-1 15 CASRTSGRSSGELLF
TRBJ1-1 TRBV7-2 13 CASSFHGYTEAFF
TRBJ2-3 TRBV20-1 16 CSAALLATYSTDTQYF
TRBJ2-3 TRBV20-1 14 CSARRDLNTDTQYF
TRBJ1-2 TRBV20-1 14 CSALRGGPLEGYTF
TRBJ2-6 TRBV6-2/TRBV6-3 14 CASSYSLDRPVLTF
TRBJ2-5 TRBV4-2 17 CASSQGARRGGLETQYF
TRBJ2-3 TRBV4-1 18 CASSQVAGGSRVADTQYF
TRBJ2-1 TRBV27 16 CASSDLTSGRYNEQFF
TRBJ2-6 TRBV10-1 14 CASSVDSGANVLTF
TRBJ1-4 TRBV15 17 CATSRDRLGGFGEKLFF
TRBJ2-5 TRBV7-2 17 CASSLRRAIWVQETQYF
TRBJ2-7 TRBV10-3 17 CAISSVSRGELSYEQYF
TRBJ2-3 TRBV7-2 15 CASSPLRNRRHTQYF
TRBJ2-5 TRBV15 18 CATSRPTTSGTYQETQYF
TRBJ2-1 TRBV29-1 13 CSAILAGLNEQFF
TRBJ2-7 TRBV12-3/TRBV12-4 15 CASSLTSGDSYEQYF
TRBJ1-2 TRBV6-6 13 CASSGTFRYGYTF
TRBJ1-6 TRBV7-6 14 CASSQQGTNSPLHF
TRBJ2-2 TRBV6-5 16 CASSYSTGGGTGELFF
TRBJ2-7 TRBV20-1 13 CSARTRAGYEQYF
TRBJ2-1 TRBV24-1 14 CATSGSPPWNEQFF
TRBJ2-1 TRBV5-1 16 CASSLTVTSSYNEQFF
TRBJ2-5 TRBV7-3 15 CASSPNGILAETQYF
TRBJ2-5 TRBV12-3/TRBV12-4 13 CASSLLGAETQYF
TRBJ2-3 TRBV5-1 15 CASSSKGAITDTQYF
TRBJ2-7 TRBV6-2/TRBV6-3 15 CASSYGGVSSYEQYF
TRBJ2-1 TRBV4-2 16 CASSRILEDPYNEQFF
TRBJ1-1 TRBV5-6 15 CASSLRQGEGTEAFF
TRBJ1-1 TRBV20-1 13 CSAAGLLNTEAFF
TRBJ2-1 TRBV29-1 12 CSAFRDSQGQFF
TRBJ1-2 TRBV7-2 15 CASSPRQRGTYGYTF
TRBJ2-3 TRBV5-1 17 CASSRPGLAGVTDTQYF
TRBJ2-7 TRBV11-2 15 CASSLNGQGGAEQYF
TRBJ1-1 TRBV5-1 14 CASSSGTGVAEAFF
TRBJ2-1 TRBV12-3/TRBV12-4 15 CASSKSGISYNEQFF
TRBJ2-7 TRBV6-5 12 CAIGRISGEQYF
TRBJ2-5 TRBV6-4 17 CASSDSIKKGRRETQYF
TRBJ2-1 TRBV20-1 14 CSAPQGLFYNEQFF
TRBJ2-3 TRBV12-3/TRBV12-4 14 CASRIGGARDTQYF
TRBJ1-1 TRBV20-1 13 CSARAFGQTQAFF
TRBJ1-1 TRBV7-2 13 CASSLERNTAAFF
TRBJ2-1 TRBV20-1 12 CSAVYEFNEQFF
TRBJ2-7 TRBV7-2 14 CASSFGTRAYEQYF
TRBJ2-1 TRBV2 15 CASSQQGFNYNEQFF
TRBJ2-3 TRBV7-2 14 CASSQMGGADTQYF
TRBJ1-6 TRBV20-1 14 CSAREGANNSPLHF